Listed below are T cell receptor beta chains from one sample, sequenced in a study of blood T cell repertoires in COVID-19. The data were produced by immunoSEQ multiplex PCR, yet TCRdb's version contains in-frame clones alone and is incomplete. The sample holds about 380,000 clones, roughly 77% seen once. Sequencing input: peripheral blood. These receptors were collected from a human donor with acute or convalescent COVID-19. The donor label of this sample is uncertain. Each CDR3 is given with its conserved first and last residue. The order of the fields is J gene, D gene, clone size, V gene, CDR3 protein, CDR3 DNA. A D gene is named only where the DNA matches it firmly. For some rows the clone size is stated as once, few or many, or as a class when expanded; others skip it.

TRBJ1-5 | . | once | TRBV5-1 | CASSSGPNQPQHF | TGCGCCAGCAGCAGTGGCCCTAATCAGCCCCAGCATTTT
TRBJ1-1 | . | . | TRBV28 | CASSLTQVIPEAFF | TGTGCCAGCAGTTTAACCCAGGTTATCCCTGAAGCTTTCTTT
TRBJ1-1 | . | . | TRBV29-1 | CSVRGLNTEAFF | TGCAGCGTTAGGGGGTTGAACACTGAAGCTTTCTTT
TRBJ1-6 | TRBD1 | . | TRBV6-6 | CASSYIRGQSDSPLHF | TGTGCCAGCAGTTACATCAGGGGGCAGAGTGATTCACCCCTCCACTTT
TRBJ2-7 | . | . | TRBV6-5 | CASSFAGSYEQYF | TGTGCCAGCAGTTTTGCGGGTTCCTACGAGCAGTACTTC
TRBJ1-4 | . | . | TRBV5-1 | CASSPQGATNEKLFF | TGCGCCAGCAGCCCACAGGGAGCAACTAATGAAAAACTGTTTTTT
TRBJ1-5 | . | . | TRBV27 | CASSLIPPSNQPQHF | TGTGCCAGCAGTTTAATTCCTCCGAGCAATCAGCCCCAGCATTTT
TRBJ2-5 | . | . | TRBV18 | CASSPSGIKETQYF | TGTGCCAGCTCACCGTCGGGAATTAAAGAGACCCAGTACTTC
TRBJ2-1 | . | . | TRBV15 | CATSRAGYSSYNEQFF | TGTGCCACCAGCAGAGCCGGTTATAGCTCCTACAATGAGCAGTTCTTC
TRBJ1-4 | . | . | TRBV3-1/TRBV3-2 | CASSQGWTAPNEKLFF | TGTGCCAGCAGCCAAGGTTGGACAGCCCCTAATGAAAAACTGTTTTTT
TRBJ1-5 | . | . | TRBV10-3 | CAISESAGDRSNQPQHF | TGTGCCATCAGTGAGTCGGCAGGGGATAGGAGCAATCAGCCCCAGCATTTT
TRBJ1-3 | . | few | TRBV18 | CASSPPNSGTSGNTIYF | TGTGCCAGCTCACCACCGAACAGTGGAACGTCTGGAAACACCATATATTTT
TRBJ2-5 | . | . | TRBV21-1 | CASSKGDRGQNLYQETQYF | TGTGCCAGCAGCAAAGGTGACAGGGGGCAAAACCTTTACCAAGAGACCCAGTACTTC
TRBJ1-6 | TRBD1 | few | TRBV28 | CASRIGTGGPTISPLHF | TGTGCCAGCAGAATCGGGACAGGGGGCCCTACAATCTCACCCCTCCACTTT
TRBJ1-2 | TRBD1 | . | TRBV18 | CASSPTQDRSHYTF | TGTGCCAGCTCACCGACTCAGGACAGGAGCCACTACACCTTC
TRBJ2-1 | TRBD2 | . | TRBV6-1 | CASSEWTSGSGEQFF | TGTGCCAGCAGTGAATGGACTAGCGGGAGTGGTGAGCAGTTCTTC
TRBJ2-3 | . | . | TRBV11-1 | CASSRKQGSSDTQYF | TGTGCCAGCAGTCGAAAGCAGGGATCCTCAGATACGCAGTATTTT
TRBJ1-5 | . | . | TRBV5-6 | CASSSVFSNQPQHF | TGTGCCAGCAGCTCCGTCTTTAGCAATCAGCCCCAGCATTTT
TRBJ1-4 | TRBD1 | . | TRBV5-6 | CASSLGVGQGAEKLFF | TGTGCCAGCAGCTTAGGTGTGGGACAGGGTGCTGAAAAACTGTTTTTT
TRBJ1-5 | TRBD1 | . | TRBV28 | CASSQWGQEDQPQHF | TGTGCCAGCAGTCAATGGGGACAGGAGGATCAGCCCCAGCATTTT
TRBJ2-7 | TRBD2 | . | TRBV10-2 | CASSEAAGEREQYF | TGCGCCAGCAGTGAGGCAGCGGGAGAGCGCGAGCAGTACTTC
TRBJ2-1 | TRBD1 | . | TRBV5-1 | CASSAGDRGRYNEQFF | TGCGCCAGCAGCGCCGGAGACAGGGGTCGCTACAATGAGCAGTTCTTC
TRBJ1-1 | TRBD1 | . | TRBV30 | CAWDRGSTEAFF | TGTGCCTGGGACAGGGGAAGCACTGAAGCTTTCTTT
TRBJ2-2 | TRBD2 | . | TRBV7-2 | CASSKAGGRTGELFF | TGTGCCAGCAGCAAAGCGGGAGGGAGGACCGGGGAGCTGTTTTTT
TRBJ1-2 | TRBD1 | . | TRBV5-4 | CASSLAGGLEVGYTF | TGTGCCAGCAGCTTGGCAGGGGGGCTCGAGGTTGGCTACACCTTC
TRBJ2-3 | . | . | TRBV11-2 | CASSWEGGSDTQYF | TGTGCCAGCAGCTGGGAAGGGGGTTCAGATACGCAGTATTTT
TRBJ2-7 | TRBD1 | . | TRBV5-1 | CASSSPGGISSYEQYF | TGCGCCAGCAGCTCCCCAGGGGGTATAAGCTCCTACGAGCAGTACTTC